This TCR beta chain was identified during a study of CD8+CD57+ T cells in acquired aplastic anemia. The overall study: When averaged, DNA from sorted CD4+ and CD8+ cells came to around 3.1 ug. Average CD4+ read depth in healthy donors was approximately 9.9 million reads. Broader study findings: CD8+ Simpson's diversity in patients was not significantly different from that in controls. Patients and controls shared over 25 CD8+ CDR3 sequences, highly expressed in patients.

As for this clonotype: The antigen is unknown.

Genomic DNA acted as the template from which TCR beta VDJ combination and CDR3 sequence profiling were carried out. TCRdb recomputed calls from the reads with MiXCR, one row per CDR3 protein. The profile shows 40,000 or so distinct CDR3 sequences, around 76% of them singletons. The specimen sequenced was sorted CD4+, CD8+, or CD8+CD57+ T cells (not recorded which) from PBMCs. The TCR was taken from a human donor in good health, serving as a control.

CDR3 coding DNA: TGTGCCAGCGGGAGAGGGCGCACAGATACGCAGTATTTT. Translating it yields CASGRGRTDTQYF. V gene TRBV12-3 or TRBV12-4 combines with J gene TRBJ2-3, with TRBD2 as a possible D gene (5 bases). V lost 8 bases and J lost 1, with 10 bases in between. The CDR3 spans 13 residues.